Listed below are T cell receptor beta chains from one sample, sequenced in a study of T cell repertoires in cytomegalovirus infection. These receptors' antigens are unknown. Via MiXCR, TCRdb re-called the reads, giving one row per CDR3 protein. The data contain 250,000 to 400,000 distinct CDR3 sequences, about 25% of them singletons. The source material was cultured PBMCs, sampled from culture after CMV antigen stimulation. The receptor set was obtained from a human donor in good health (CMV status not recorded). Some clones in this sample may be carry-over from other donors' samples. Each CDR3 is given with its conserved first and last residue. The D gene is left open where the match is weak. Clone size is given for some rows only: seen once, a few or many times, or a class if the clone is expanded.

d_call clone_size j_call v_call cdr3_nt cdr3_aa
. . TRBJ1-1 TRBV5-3 TGTGCCAGAAGCCCGAAAAACACTGAAGCTTTCTTT CARSPKNTEAFF
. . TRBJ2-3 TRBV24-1 TGTGCCACCAGACCCTCGGTCGGGGACACTGGGGAAGATACGCAGTATTTT CATRPSVGDTGEDTQYF
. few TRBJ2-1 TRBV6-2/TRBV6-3 TGTGCCAGCATATTCTCGAGCGTAGCACGCAATGAGCAGTTCTTC CASIFSSVARNEQFF
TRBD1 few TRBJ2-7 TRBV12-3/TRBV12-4 TGTGCCAGCAGTTTAGCGGTCCGGGACAGGGGGCACTACGAGCAGTACTTC CASSLAVRDRGHYEQYF
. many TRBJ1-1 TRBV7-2 TGTGCCAGCAGCCTGGTTGGGAGTGAAGCTTTCTTT CASSLVGSEAFF
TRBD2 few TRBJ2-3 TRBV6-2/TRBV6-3 TGTGCCAGCAGCCCCGAAACAATTCTAGCGGGCACAGATACGCAGTATTTT CASSPETILAGTDTQYF
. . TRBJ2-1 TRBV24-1 TGTGCCACCAGTGATTCGTCCCGGGACATTTCTGAGCAGTTCTTC CATSDSSRDISEQFF
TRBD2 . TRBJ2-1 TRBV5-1 TGCGCCAGCAGCCCCCATATTACCGCTGGCGGGAGGTCTTCCAGCGATGAGCAGTTCTTC CASSPHITAGGRSSSDEQFF
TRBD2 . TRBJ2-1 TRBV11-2 TGTGCCAGCAGCTTAGATCCTCTCGTAGCGGGGGAGCAGTTCTTC CASSLDPLVAGEQFF
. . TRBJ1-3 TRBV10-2 TGCGCCAGCAGTGACCCCGGACCTCTCTCTGGAAACACCATATATTTT CASSDPGPLSGNTIYF
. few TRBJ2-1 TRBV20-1 TGCAGTGCTATTGCTCGAGGAGTCTATCGGGATGAGCAGTTCTTC CSAIARGVYRDEQFF
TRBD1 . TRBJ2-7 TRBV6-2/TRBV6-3 TGTGCCAGCAGTGATCCGGGACAGACTATCTCCTACGAGCAGTACTTC CASSDPGQTISYEQYF
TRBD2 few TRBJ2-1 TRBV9 TGTGCCAGCAGCGTTACTAGCGGGGTCCTCTACAATGAGCAGTTCTTC CASSVTSGVLYNEQFF
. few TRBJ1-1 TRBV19 TGTGCCAGTAGTGCGGTGTTCGACACTGAAGCTTTCTTT CASSAVFDTEAFF
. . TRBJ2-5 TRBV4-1 TGCGCCAGCAGCCCAACTTCCCAAGAGACCCAGTACTTC CASSPTSQETQYF
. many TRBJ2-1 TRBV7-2 TGTGCCAGCAGCTTTTTGGGTCCTTCGGTCCCTTACAATGAGCAGTTCTTC CASSFLGPSVPYNEQFF
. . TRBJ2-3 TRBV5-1 TGCGCCAGCAGGTCCCGGGACCAAGATACGCAGTATTTT CASRSRDQDTQYF
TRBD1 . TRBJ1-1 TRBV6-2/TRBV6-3 TGTGCCAGCAGGAGGGACAGGGTGATCCCTGAAGCTTTCTTT CASRRDRVIPEAFF
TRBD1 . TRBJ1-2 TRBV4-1 TGCGCCAGCAGCCAAATTGGGACAGGGGCCGTTGGCTACACCTTC CASSQIGTGAVGYTF
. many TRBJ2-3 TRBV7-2 TGTGCCAGCAGCTTAGGCCTGCGGGAATATGATACGCAGTATTTT CASSLGLREYDTQYF
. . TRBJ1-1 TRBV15 TGTGCCACGGACCCGGGAAGGGACGGGGAAGCTTTCTTT CATDPGRDGEAFF
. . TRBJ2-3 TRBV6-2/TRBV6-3 TGTGCCAGCAGTTATAATTTAGCAGCGGTCGCCACAGATACGCAGTATTTT CASSYNLAAVATDTQYF
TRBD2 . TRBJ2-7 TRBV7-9 TGTGCCAGCAGGGATCTAGCGGGAGCTCATGAGCAGTACTTC CASRDLAGAHEQYF